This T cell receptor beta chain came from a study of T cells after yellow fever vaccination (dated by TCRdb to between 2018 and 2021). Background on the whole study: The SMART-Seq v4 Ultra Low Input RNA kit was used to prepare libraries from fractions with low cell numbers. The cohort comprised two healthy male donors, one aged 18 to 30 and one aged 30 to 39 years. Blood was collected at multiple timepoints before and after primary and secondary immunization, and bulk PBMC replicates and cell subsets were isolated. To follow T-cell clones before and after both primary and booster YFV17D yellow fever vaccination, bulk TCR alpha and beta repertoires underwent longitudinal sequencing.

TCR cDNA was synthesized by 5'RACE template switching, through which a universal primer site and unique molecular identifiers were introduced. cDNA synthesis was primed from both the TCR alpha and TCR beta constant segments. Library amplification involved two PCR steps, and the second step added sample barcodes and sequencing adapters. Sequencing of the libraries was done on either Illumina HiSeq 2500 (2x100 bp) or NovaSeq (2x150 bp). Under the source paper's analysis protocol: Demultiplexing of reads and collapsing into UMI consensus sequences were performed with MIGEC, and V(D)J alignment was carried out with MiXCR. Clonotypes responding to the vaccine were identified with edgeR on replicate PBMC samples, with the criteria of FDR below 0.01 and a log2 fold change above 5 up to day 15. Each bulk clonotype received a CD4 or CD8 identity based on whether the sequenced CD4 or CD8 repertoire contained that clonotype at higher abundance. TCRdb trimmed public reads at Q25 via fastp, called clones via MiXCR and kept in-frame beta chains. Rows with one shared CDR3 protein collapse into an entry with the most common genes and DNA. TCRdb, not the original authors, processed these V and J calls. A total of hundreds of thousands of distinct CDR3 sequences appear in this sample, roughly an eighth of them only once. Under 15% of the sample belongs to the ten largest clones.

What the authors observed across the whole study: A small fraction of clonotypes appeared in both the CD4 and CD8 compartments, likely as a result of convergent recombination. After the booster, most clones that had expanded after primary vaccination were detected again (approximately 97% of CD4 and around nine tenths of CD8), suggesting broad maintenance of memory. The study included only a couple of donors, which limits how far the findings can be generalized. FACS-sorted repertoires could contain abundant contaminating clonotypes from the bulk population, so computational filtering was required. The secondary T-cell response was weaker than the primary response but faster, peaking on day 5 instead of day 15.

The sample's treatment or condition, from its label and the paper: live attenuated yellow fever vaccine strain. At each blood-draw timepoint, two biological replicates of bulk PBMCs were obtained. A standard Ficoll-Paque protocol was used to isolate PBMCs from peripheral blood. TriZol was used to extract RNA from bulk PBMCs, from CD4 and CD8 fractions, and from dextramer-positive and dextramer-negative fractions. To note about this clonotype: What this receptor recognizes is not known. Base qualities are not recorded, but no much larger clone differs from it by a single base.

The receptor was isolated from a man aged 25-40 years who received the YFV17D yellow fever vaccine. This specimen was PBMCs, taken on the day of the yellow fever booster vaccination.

The CDR3 protein sequence reads: CSARDYGQDIYEQYF. The DNA reads TGCAGTGCTAGAGATTACGGACAGGATATCTACGAGCAGTACTTC. This chain joins TRBV20-1 to TRBJ2-7, and 7 junction bases match TRBD1. The germline V end is reduced by 0 bases and the J end by 3 bases; junction bases left unmatched: 8. The germline V gene encodes CDR1 DFQATT and CDR2 SNEGSKA (reference sequence). The CDR3, from cysteine to phenylalanine, totals 15 residues. Only the CDR3 DNA is retained, 45 bases long and in frame from the first base.